The 20 T cell receptor beta chains given below trace back to one sample, sequenced in a study of T cell repertoires in cytomegalovirus infection. These receptors have no known antigen. TCRdb used MiXCR to reprocess the reads, holding one entry per CDR3 protein. The sample carries fewer than 950,000 distinct CDR3 sequences, 30% to 35% recorded once. The starting material was cultured CD8+ T cells from PBMCs, obtained from culture after CMV antigen stimulation. The receptor set was obtained from a human donor in good health (CMV status not recorded). Some clones in this sample may be carry-over from other donors' samples.

This sequence joins TRBV7-6 and TRBJ2-5; D gene unclear. The germline gives CDR1 SGHVS, CDR2 FNYEAQ. The length of the CDR3 is 13 residues. The ends were cut back, 5 bases at V and 1 base at J, with 8 bases in the middle. CDR3: CASSGPGQETQYF. CDR3 bases: TGTGCCAGCAGCGGACCGGGCCAAGAGACCCAGTACTTC.

V is TRBV4-1 and J is TRBJ1-5; D unclear. V lost 3 bases and J lost 2, with 14 bases in between. In germline, CDR1 is MGHRA, CDR2 YSYEKL. CDR3 length: 16 amino acids. CDR3 protein: CASSQLQQSGNQPQHF. The CDR3 DNA sequence: TGCGCCAGCAGCCAGCTCCAACAAAGCGGCAATCAGCCCCAGCATTTT.

This clonotype was counted a few times. This chain links TRBV11-2 with TRBJ2-2; 12 nucleotides align to TRBD2. Unmatched junction bases numbered 19, after V lost 4 bases and J lost 7 bases. This CDR3 has 20 amino acids. Germline V lookup: CDR1 SGHAT, CDR2 FQNNGV. This CDR3 is CASSSPRASGGAYRGGELFF. The CDR3 DNA reads as TGTGCCAGCAGCTCCCCCCGGGCTAGCGGGGGGGCCTATAGAGGCGGGGAGCTGTTTTTT.

This clonotype was counted a few times. The chain links TRBV7-9 to TRBJ2-7; D is undetermined. This CDR3 has 15 residues. CDR1 and CDR2 (germline): SEHNR, FQNEAQ (reference sequence). The V end was cut by 1 base, the J end by 2 bases, with 12 bases between. Written as DNA, the CDR3 is TGTGCCAGCAGCTTAGTAAGGGTAAGACCCTACGAGCAGTACTTC. Translation gives CASSLVRVRPYEQYF.

This clonotype has a handful of counts. V usage is TRBV12-3 or TRBV12-4 and J usage is TRBJ1-6; unclear D gene. The CDR3 is made up of 14 amino acids. The V end lost 3 bases, the J end lost 6 bases, and 9 bases lay between the germline ends. CDR3 sequence (DNA): TGTGCCAGCAGTTTTGCGGGCCCTAATTCACCCCTCCACTTT. It translates to CASSFAGPNSPLHF.

This clonotype was seen ten or more times. The rearrangement uses TRBV7-8 and TRBJ1-2; 7 positions match TRBD1. V lost 4 bases to trimming and J lost 3 bases; unmatched junction nucleotides: 5. Germline V gene data show CDR1 as SGHVS and CDR2 as FQNEAQ. This CDR3 has 14 amino acids. CDR3 amino acids: CASSWPGQYYGYTF. As DNA, the CDR3 is TGTGCCAGCAGCTGGCCGGGACAGTACTATGGCTACACCTTC. Full variable domain (missing parts from reference TRBV7-8 and TRBJ1-2): GAGVSQSPRYKVAKRGQDVALRCDPISGHVSLFWYQQALGQGPEFLTYFQNEAQLDKSGLPSDRFFAERPEGSVSTLKIQRTQQEDSAVYLCASSWPGQYYGYTFGSGTRLTVV.

The chain has TRBV11-2 and TRBJ2-3; D could derive from TRBD1 or TRBD2 (6 bases each). V was pared by 1 base and J by 0 bases, with 14 bases between. Germline CDR1 SGHAT, CDR2 FQNNGV. CDR3 length equals 17 residues. The CDR3 DNA is TGTGCCAGCAGCTTAGGGATTGGGGGGCCGAGCACAGATACGCAGTATTTT. Protein product: CASSLGIGGPSTDTQYF.

J is TRBJ2-7 and V is TRBV28; 7 bases are shared with TRBD2. Germline CDR1 reads MDHEN; CDR2 reads SYDVKM. Trimming at V came to 6 bases and at J to 2 bases, leaving 7 bases not matched to a gene. CDR3 length equals 14 residues. The chain's CDR3 is CASSQRGYPYEQYF. CDR3 sequence (DNA): TGTGCCAGCAGCCAGCGGGGCTACCCCTACGAGCAGTACTTC.

There are a few counts of this clonotype. This chain joins TRBV27 and TRBJ2-1; TRBD2 matches at 9 bases. Looked up from germline, CDR1 is MNHEY and CDR2 is SMNVEV (reference sequence). This CDR3 spans 16 amino acids. After removal of 7 bases from V and 6 bases from J, the junction contained 13 bases not matched to a gene. CDR3 region: CASITFAGGEFNEQFF. DNA for the CDR3: TGTGCCAGCATCACTTTTGCGGGGGGGGAATTCAATGAGCAGTTCTTC.

This clonotype was picked up one time. Being one base from a much bigger clone, this may be a read error. The conserved phenylalanine or tryptophan normally closing the CDR3 is absent here, so this likely arose from a read error. The gene calls are TRBV7-2 and TRBJ2-1; 11 bases align to TRBD2. The CDR3 loop spans 16 amino acids. Trimming removed 1 base from V and 5 bases from J; junction bases left unmatched: 4. Germline CDR1 SGHTA, CDR2 FQGNSA. The CDR3 loop is CASSLDETSGDNEQFL. CDR3 nucleotides: TGTGCCAGCAGCTTAGACGAGACTAGCGGGGACAATGAGCAGTTCCTC.

The V call is TRBV7-6, the J call TRBJ1-4; D gene uncertain. Trimming left V 7 bases short and J 8 bases short, with 14 bases between. The CDR3 has 13 amino acids. Germline V lookup: CDR1 SGHVS, CDR2 FNYEAQ. The CDR3 protein is CASTSDSREKLFF. The CDR3 DNA reads as TGTGCCAGCACCTCGGACTCGAGGGAAAAACTGTTTTTT. The variable domain in full, completed from reference TRBV7-6 and TRBJ1-4, reads GAGVSQSPRYKVTKRGQDVALRCDPISGHVSLYWYRQALGQGPEFLTYFNYEAQQDKSGLPNDRFSAERPEGSISTLTIQRTEQRDSAMYRCASTSDSREKLFFGSGTQLSVL.

DNA of the CDR3: TGTGCCAGTAGTATCGGCAGGAACGCCGCCTCAATGTGGTACACCTTC. It codes for CASSIGRNAASMWYTF. V is TRBV19 and J is TRBJ1-2; D is ambiguous. Trimming cost V 3 bases and J 11 bases, with 25 bases left between them. CDR1 and CDR2 from the germline V gene are LNHDA and SQIVND (reference sequence). The CDR3 extends over 16 amino acids.

This clonotype showed up just a few times. The chain uses TRBV7-9 and TRBJ1-1, with D maybe TRBD1 (5 bases). Germline V gene lookup returns CDR1 SEHNR and CDR2 FQNEAQ (reference sequence). V lost 7 bases and J lost 5, with 17 bases in between. The CDR3 extends over 14 amino acids. The CDR3 loop is CASTQTDLWTEAFF. In DNA form, the CDR3 reads TGTGCCAGCACTCAGACAGATCTGTGGACTGAAGCTTTCTTT.

J is TRBJ1-2 and V is TRBV18; D remains unclear. The germline V gene has CDR1 KGHSH and CDR2 LQKENI. V was shortened by 2 bases and J by 4 bases, with 8 bases between the two germline ends. The CDR3 consists of 13 residues. The CDR3 DNA is TGTGCCAGCTCACCAGAGGACGGCTATGGCTACACCTTC. Translated: CASSPEDGYGYTF.

This clonotype was observed many times. This chain joins TRBV12-3 or TRBV12-4 and TRBJ1-1, with D possibly matching TRBD1 (6 bases). The CDR3 length is 15 residues. The germline V and J ends were trimmed by 3 bases and 6 bases, with 17 bases remaining between them. The CDR3 region has the DNA TGTGCCAGCAGTTTCGCAGGGAGTAAGGGGGCTGAAGCTTTCTTT. Translated: CASSFAGSKGAEAFF.

This clonotype came up a few times. The rearrangement uses TRBV24-1 and TRBJ2-2; TRBD1 might be the D (6 bases). The CDR3 contains 17 residues. The V end was cut by 0 bases, the J end by 0 bases, with 10 bases between. In germline, CDR1 is KGHDR, CDR2 SFDVKD. This CDR3 reads CATSDLGRGANTGELFF. The CDR3 DNA reads TGTGCCACCAGTGATTTGGGCAGGGGCGCGAACACCGGGGAGCTGTTTTTT.

The chain uses TRBV6-1 and TRBJ1-2; no reliable D call. The CDR3 length is 13 residues. Per the germline V gene, CDR1 is MNHNS and CDR2 is SASEGT. V was cut by 3 bases and J by 2 bases, with 7 bases left in between. The CDR3 DNA reads TGTGCCAGCAGTGAGTTTGCCAACTATGGCTACACCTTC. Residues: CASSEFANYGYTF.

There are a few counts of this clonotype. A much more abundant neighbour one base away suggests this may be a read error. The rearrangement joins TRBV12-3 or TRBV12-4 to TRBJ1-2, with D uncertain. The CDR3 spans 13 residues. V was clipped by 3 bases and J by 2 bases, with 7 bases between them. The CDR3 DNA sequence: TGTGCCAGCAGTTTTTCGGGGAACTATGGCTACACCTTC. Amino acid sequence: CASSFSGNYGYTF.

This chain links TRBV7-2 with TRBJ1-5; the match to TRBD1 covers 10 bases. The CDR3 consists of 15 residues. The junction had 6 bases not matched to a gene; V was cut back by 5 bases and J by 5 bases. Per germline, CDR1 SGHTA and CDR2 FQGNSA. This CDR3 is CASSPGTGADQPQHF. The CDR3 DNA reads as TGTGCCAGCAGCCCAGGGACAGGGGCGGATCAGCCCCAGCATTTT.

V and J are TRBV7-6 and TRBJ1-5; no reliable D call. The ends were cut back, 5 bases at V and 7 bases at J, with 15 bases in the middle. Germline values: CDR1 SGHVS, CDR2 FNYEAQ. CDR3 length: 14 amino acids. This CDR3 reads CASSLAPGGQPQHF. The CDR3 nucleotides read TGTGCCAGCAGCCTTGCCCCGGGTGGACAGCCCCAGCATTTT.